A single sample is the source of the 8 T cell receptor beta chains below, sequenced in a study of early T cells in non-severe SARS-CoV-2 infection. TCRdb itself ran the 5' RACE reads through MiXCR, one entry per CDR3 protein. The table lists tens of thousands of distinct CDR3 sequences, about 4.6% of them singletons. The sample consisted of whole blood. The receptors were sampled from an adult who was a healthcare worker with PCR-confirmed SARS-CoV-2 infection or an uninfected control (not recorded which).

This clonotype was seen ten or more times. The chain employs TRBV5-1 and TRBJ1-1, with D possibly TRBD1 on 6 matching bases. CDR1 SGHRS and CDR2 YFSETQ come from the germline V gene. The CDR3 totals 15 residues. V gave up 0 bases and J gave up 4 bases, with 13 bases separating them. CDR3 loop: CASSLDRGRSTEAFF. CDR3 coding DNA: TGCGCCAGCAGCTTGGATCGGGGGCGAAGCACTGAAGCTTTCTTT. Combining the CDR3 with reference TRBV5-1 and TRBJ1-1 gives the whole variable domain KAGVTQTPRYLIKTRGQQVTLSCSPISGHRSVSWYQQTPGQGLQFLFEYFSETQRNKGNFPGRFSGRQFSNSRSEMNVSTLELGDSALYLCASSLDRGRSTEAFFGQGTRLTVV.

There are many counts of this clonotype. V gene TRBV3-1 combines with J gene TRBJ2-3, with 8 nucleotides matching TRBD1. The V segment lost 4 bases and the J segment 8 bases; nucleotides outside the gene matches: 5. This CDR3 region has 13 residues. The germline CDR1 and CDR2 sequences are LGHDT and YNNKEL (reference sequence). This CDR3 reads CASSRGQGVTQYF. In DNA, the CDR3 is TGTGCCAGCAGCCGCGGACAGGGAGTTACGCAGTATTTT.

The chain recombines TRBV13 with TRBJ2-3, with 9 bases identical to TRBD2. Germline loops: CDR1 PRHDT, CDR2 FYEKMQ (reference sequence). The V gene end was trimmed by 3 bases and the J gene end by 4 bases; junction bases not matched to a gene: 8. CDR3 size: 16 residues. CDR3 region: CASSFEGLAKADTQYF. As DNA, the CDR3 is TGTGCCAGCAGCTTTGAGGGACTAGCTAAGGCAGATACGCAGTATTTT.

This clonotype was detected a few times. The chain uses TRBV6-2 or TRBV6-3 and TRBJ1-1; TRBD1 might be the D (5 bases). The CDR3 has 13 amino acids. V was shortened by 5 bases and J by 6 bases, with 13 bases between the two germline ends. The germline V gene encodes CDR1 MNHEY and CDR2 SVGEGT. The CDR3 coding sequence is TGTGCCAGCAGTACCCAACGGGGGGCTGAAGCTTTCTTT. It encodes CASSTQRGAEAFF.

This clonotype was observed a few times. The chain combines TRBV24-1 with TRBJ2-2; a possible D gene is TRBD2 (5 bases). The germline V and J ends were trimmed by 7 bases and 2 bases, with 10 bases remaining between them. Germline V gene lookup returns CDR1 KGHDR and CDR2 SFDVKD. The CDR3 contains 14 residues. The CDR3 reads CATRMGANTGELFF. The CDR3 bases are TGTGCCACCAGAATGGGAGCAAACACCGGGGAGCTGTTTTTT.

This clonotype counts as medium-sized (0.01 to 0.1%). The rearrangement uses TRBV7-9 and TRBJ2-3; unclear D gene. Germline values: CDR1 SEHNR, CDR2 FQNEAQ (reference sequence). V lost 0 bases and J 7 bases, leaving 11 bases between the germline ends. The CDR3 runs 14 residues. Here the CDR3 DNA reads TGTGCCAGCAGCTTAGCGCTACCAGGCAATACGCAGTATTTT. The encoded protein is CASSLALPGNTQYF.

This clonotype was detected ten times or more. The V gene is TRBV28, the J gene TRBJ1-1, with 7 bases aligning to TRBD1. In germline, CDR1 is MDHEN, CDR2 SYDVKM. The junction had 5 bases not matched to a gene; V was cut back by 1 base and J by 6 bases. CDR3 length: 14 amino acids. The CDR3 sequence is CASSLYAGGSEAFF. CDR3 nucleotides: TGTGCCAGCAGTTTATATGCAGGGGGGTCTGAAGCTTTCTTT. Based on the CDR3 plus reference TRBV28 and TRBJ1-1, the full variable domain is DVKVTQSSRYLVKRTGEKVFLECVQDMDHENMFWYRQDPGLGLRLIYFSYDVKMKEKGDIPEGYSVSREKKERFSLILESASTNQTSMYLCASSLYAGGSEAFFGQGTRLTVV.

Many counts were recorded for this clonotype. The V call is TRBV4-3, the J call TRBJ2-3, with a weak D call TRBD2 (7 bases). V lost 0 bases, J lost 2 bases, and 12 bases lay in between. Germline V lookup: CDR1 LGHNA, CDR2 YSLEER. This CDR3 region has 16 residues. CDR3 in DNA: TGCGCCAGCAGCCAAGATTTGCGGGGGCTCACAGATACGCAGTATTTT. It yields the protein CASSQDLRGLTDTQYF.